The clone carrying this TCR beta chain was found once. Its antigen is currently unknown. This specimen belongs to a study of OX40 agonist ivuxolimab in advanced cancers. Study-wide points: In the 0.1 to 3.0 mg/kg range, CD4+ and CD8+ blood T cells had expanded clonally by week 6. Specificity for antigen went undetermined in the expanded peripheral T cells.

Germline assignment: CDR1 SGHDT and CDR2 YYEEEE. V dropped 1 base and J dropped 4 bases, with 6 bases sitting between them. This CDR3 has 12 residues. TCRdb's copy holds only in-frame clones and misses some; the assay was immunoSEQ multiplex PCR. The sample has 55,000 to 90,000 clones, about nine tenths seen once. Source: CD4+ or CD8+ T cells sorted from blood, taken in a trial of the OX40 agonist ivuxolimab. V gene TRBV5-6 combines with J gene TRBJ2-7; D gene unclear. This clonotype originated in an adult with an advanced solid tumor such as melanoma, head and neck, liver or kidney cancer. The CDR3 region is CASSLMGYEQYF. CDR3 DNA sequence: TGTGCCAGCAGCTTGATGGGGTACGAGCAGTACTTC.